One and the same sample provided the 18 T cell receptor beta chains below, sequenced in a study of shared clonotypes between healthy human individuals. Cells designated naive CD8 were CD45RO-negative and were positively selected for CCR7, with terminally differentiated effector memory CD45RA+ cells excluded. The table came from immunoSEQ multiplex PCR; TCRdb's copy has only in-frame clones and leaves some out. This table holds some 2.1 million clones, about 95% found once. Sequenced input: naive CD8+ T cells sorted from blood. Source of these receptors: a young man in good health.

This chain links TRBV5-1 with TRBJ1-1; D is undetermined. The germline gives CDR1 SGHRS, CDR2 YFSETQ. Trimming cost V 2 bases and J 6 bases, with 8 bases left between them. The CDR3 extends over 12 amino acids. The CDR3 DNA follows: TGCGCCAGCAGCTTTTTGGGCTCTGAAGCTTTCTTT. It translates to CASSFLGSEAFF.

V and J are TRBV6-1 and TRBJ1-1; 10 positions match TRBD1. In germline, CDR1 is MNHNS, CDR2 SASEGT. This CDR3 has 17 amino acids. V lost 5 bases and J lost 0; bases outside the gene matches: 9. CDR3 sequence reads: CASSQGQGDPMNTEAFF. CDR3 nucleotides: TGTGCCAGCAGTCAAGGACAGGGGGACCCCATGAACACTGAAGCTTTCTTT.

The chain has TRBV5-1 and TRBJ2-1; D ambiguous. Trimming took 1 base from V and 3 from J, leaving 5 bases between them. The CDR3 has 13 amino acids. Germline V gene lookup returns CDR1 SGHRS and CDR2 YFSETQ. The CDR3, as DNA: TGCGCCAGCAGCTTGATTTACTACAATGAGCAGTTCTTC. Translation gives CASSLIYYNEQFF.

The chain joins TRBV13 to TRBJ2-1, with 11 positions matching TRBD2. The CDR3 is 15 residues long. Looked up from germline, CDR1 is PRHDT and CDR2 is FYEKMQ (reference sequence). Unmatched junction bases numbered 0, after V lost 3 bases and J lost 2 bases. The CDR3 protein is CASSLGLAAYNEQFF. The CDR3 nucleotides are TGTGCCAGCAGCTTGGGACTAGCGGCCTACAATGAGCAGTTCTTC.

CDR3 sequence: CASGTGGSGELFF. In DNA form, the CDR3 reads TGTGCCAGCGGGACAGGGGGATCCGGGGAGCTGTTTTTT. The rearrangement uses TRBV11-1 and TRBJ2-2; TRBD1 matches 11 bases. Per germline, CDR1 SGHAT and CDR2 FQDESV (reference sequence). The trim removed 8 bases at V and 6 bases at J, leaving 2 bases unmatched. The CDR3 has 13 amino acids.

This chain uses TRBV7-9 with TRBJ1-5; maybe TRBD1 (5 bases). V was shortened by 1 base and J by 0 bases, with 7 bases between the two germline ends. The CDR3 is made up of 15 amino acids. CDR1 is SEHNR, CDR2 FQNEAQ, per germline (reference sequence). The CDR3 bases are TGTGCCAGCAGCTTAGTAGGGGATAGCAATCAGCCCCAGCATTTT. This gives the protein CASSLVGDSNQPQHF.

The rearrangement joins TRBV5-6 to TRBJ2-3; TRBD2 matches at 8 bases. V gave up 2 bases and J gave up 2 bases; unmatched junction bases: 4. The CDR3 totals 15 residues. CDR1 and CDR2 (germline): SGHDT, YYEEEE. The CDR3 region has the DNA TGTGCCAGCAGCTTACCGGGGGGGCTCACAGATACGCAGTATTTT. This encodes CASSLPGGLTDTQYF.

This chain connects TRBV30 to TRBJ2-1; 7 positions agree with TRBD1. Germline V CDR1 and CDR2: GTSNPN, SVGIG (reference sequence). The CDR3 contains 13 residues. Unmatched junction bases numbered 2, after V lost 4 bases and J lost 2 bases. The CDR3 loop reads CAWTGQTYNEQFF. The DNA for the CDR3 is TGTGCCTGGACGGGACAGACCTACAATGAGCAGTTCTTC. The whole variable domain, remainder taken from reference TRBV30 and TRBJ2-1, is SQTIHQWPATLVQPVGSPLSLECTVEGTSNPNLYWYRQAAGRGLQLLFYSVGIGQISSEVPQNLSASRPQDRQFILSSKKLLLSDSGFYLCAWTGQTYNEQFFGPGTRLTVL.

The genes are TRBV27 and TRBJ2-3; 8 nucleotides agree with TRBD1. The CDR3 totals 14 residues. J was trimmed by 1 base and V by 7 bases; bases with no gene match: 4. Germline V gives CDR1 MNHEY, CDR2 SMNVEV (reference sequence). Here the CDR3 reads CASNHRGGTDTQYF. The CDR3 DNA reads as TGTGCCAGCAATCACAGGGGGGGCACAGATACGCAGTATTTT.

The V gene is TRBV10-3, the J gene TRBJ2-3, with TRBD1 matching 12 bases. The CDR3 totals 17 residues. In germline, CDR1 is ENHRY, CDR2 SYGVKD. V lost 9 bases, J lost 4 bases, and 14 bases stayed unmatched. The CDR3 loop is CAIRGDRGQVSADTQYF. The CDR3 nucleotides read TGTGCCATAAGAGGGGACAGGGGGCAAGTTTCTGCAGATACGCAGTATTTT.

The chain couples TRBV7-3 to TRBJ1-5; TRBD1 is a possible D gene (6 bases). CDR3 length: 13 residues. Looked up from germline, CDR1 is SGHTA and CDR2 is FQGTGA. Trimming took off 6 bases at V and 7 bases at J, with 13 bases between the two ends. CDR3 region: CASSQPGDQPQHF. CDR3 sequence (DNA): TGTGCCAGCAGTCAACCAGGGGACCAGCCCCAGCATTTT.

The chain combines TRBV7-9 with TRBJ1-1; weak D call: TRBD1 (6 bases). Germline CDR1 SEHNR, CDR2 FQNEAQ (reference sequence). The CDR3 extends over 12 amino acids. V lost 1 base to trimming and J lost 11 bases, with 11 bases between them. The CDR3 loop is CASSLGSQGAFF. Here the CDR3 DNA reads TGTGCCAGCAGCTTAGGGTCTCAGGGGGCTTTCTTT.

V and J are TRBV10-3 and TRBJ2-3; TRBD2 matches at 12 bases. V was clipped by 0 bases and J by 3 bases; unmatched bases: 4. The germline CDR1 and CDR2 sequences are ENHRY and SYGVKD. There are 17 residues in the CDR3. In DNA, the CDR3 is TGTGCCATCAGTGAGTCATGGACTAGCGGGAAAACAGATACGCAGTATTTT. This encodes CAISESWTSGKTDTQYF.

This chain uses TRBV5-6 with TRBJ2-7, with 7 nucleotides matching TRBD1. With 0 bases clipped from V and 4 bases from J, the junction kept 7 bases outside the gene matches. CDR1 and CDR2 from the germline V gene are SGHDT and YYEEEE. This CDR3 contains 15 residues. Here the CDR3 DNA reads TGTGCCAGCAGCTTGGCGCCTGGGACAGAGTACGAGCAGTACTTC. Its translation is CASSLAPGTEYEQYF.

The chain employs TRBV7-3 and TRBJ1-2; no clear D gene. Trimming shortened V by 2 bases and J by 5 bases, and 15 bases separated the two germline ends. The V gene's germline CDR1 is SGHTA and CDR2 FQGTGA. The CDR3 covers 15 residues. The CDR3 DNA reads as TGTGCCAGCAGCTTATCGGTAGGGTCGTCGTATGGCTACACCTTC. As protein: CASSLSVGSSYGYTF.

This chain links TRBV7-9 with TRBJ2-7; D remains ambiguous. V lost 0 bases, J lost 3 bases, and 15 bases lay in between. This CDR3 has 16 amino acids. Germline assignment: CDR1 SEHNR and CDR2 FQNEAQ (reference sequence). The CDR3 region is CASSLARPGQLYEQYF. CDR3 DNA sequence: TGTGCCAGCAGCTTAGCGAGGCCCGGGCAGCTCTACGAGCAGTACTTC.

J is TRBJ2-7 and V is TRBV7-8, with D perhaps matching TRBD1 or TRBD2 (5 bases each). This CDR3 spans 14 amino acids. Looked up from germline, CDR1 is SGHVS and CDR2 is FQNEAQ. Trimming took off 0 bases at V and 4 bases at J, with 10 bases between the two ends. For the CDR3, the DNA is TGTGCCAGCAGCTTAGCCGGGACGGATTACGAGCAGTACTTC. Protein: CASSLAGTDYEQYF. Together with reference TRBV7-8 and TRBJ2-7, the CDR3 gives the full variable domain: GAGVSQSPRYKVAKRGQDVALRCDPISGHVSLFWYQQALGQGPEFLTYFQNEAQLDKSGLPSDRFFAERPEGSVSTLKIQRTQQEDSAVYLCASSLAGTDYEQYFGPGTRLTVT.

V is TRBV4-3 and J is TRBJ2-1; 13 bases agree with TRBD2. The trim removed 3 bases at V and 6 bases at J, leaving 5 bases unmatched. Germline loops: CDR1 LGHNA, CDR2 YSLEER. This CDR3 has 16 residues. Here the CDR3 reads CASSHRLAGGSNEQFF. CDR3 DNA: TGCGCCAGCAGCCATAGACTAGCGGGAGGCTCCAATGAGCAGTTCTTC.